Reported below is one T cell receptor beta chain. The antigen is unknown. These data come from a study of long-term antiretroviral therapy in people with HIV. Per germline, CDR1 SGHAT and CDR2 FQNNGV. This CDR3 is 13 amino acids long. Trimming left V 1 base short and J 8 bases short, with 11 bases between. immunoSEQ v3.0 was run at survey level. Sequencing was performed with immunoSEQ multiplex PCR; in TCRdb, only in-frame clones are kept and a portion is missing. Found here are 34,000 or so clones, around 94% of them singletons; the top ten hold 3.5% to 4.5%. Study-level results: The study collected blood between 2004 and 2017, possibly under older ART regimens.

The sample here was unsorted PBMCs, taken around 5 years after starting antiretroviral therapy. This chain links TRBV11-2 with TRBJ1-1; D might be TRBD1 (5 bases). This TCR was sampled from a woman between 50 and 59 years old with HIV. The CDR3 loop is CASSLARGGEAFF. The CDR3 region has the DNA TGTGCCAGCAGCTTAGCCCGTGGGGGGGAAGCTTTCTTT.